The 16 T cell receptor beta chains listed next were all sequenced from one sample in a study of T cells after yellow fever vaccination. Each CDR3 protein gets one entry after TCRdb re-called the 5' RACE reads with MiXCR. Of 400,000 or so distinct CDR3 sequences in the sample, more than 5.5% were seen once. The sample here was PBMCs, taken 5 days after the yellow fever booster vaccination. The origin of the receptors is a man aged 25-45 years who received the YFV17D yellow fever vaccine.

The sample holds many counts of this clonotype. The chain couples TRBV5-6 to TRBJ2-7; TRBD2 is a possible D gene (5 bases). V dropped 3 bases and J dropped 2 bases, with 12 bases sitting between them. There are 14 residues in the CDR3. Germline assignment: CDR1 SGHDT and CDR2 YYEEEE. Written as DNA, the CDR3 is TGTGCCAGCAGCTCACTACGGGGAACCTACGAGCAGTACTTC. Amino acids: CASSSLRGTYEQYF.

This clonotype came up a few times. The chain has TRBV28 and TRBJ2-1; D may match TRBD1 or TRBD2 (6 bases each). The CDR3 is 14 amino acids. Trimming removed 3 bases at V and 4 bases at J, with 10 bases between. CDR1 is MDHEN and CDR2 is SYDVKM in the germline V gene. The CDR3 DNA reads as TGTGCCAGCAGTTTTAGCGGACAGTACAATGAGCAGTTCTTC. Protein: CASSFSGQYNEQFF.

This clonotype was recorded at least ten times. The rearrangement joins TRBV4-2 to TRBJ1-4; unclear D gene. The germline V gene has CDR1 LGHNA and CDR2 YNFKEQ. This CDR3 is built from 16 residues. V lost 1 base, J lost 5 bases, and 14 bases lay in between. CDR3 coding DNA: TGTGCCAGCAGCCAAGGTTTTCACCTTAAAAATGAAAAACTGTTTTTT. Amino acid sequence: CASSQGFHLKNEKLFF.

The chain has TRBV14 and TRBJ2-5, with 9 bases fitting TRBD2. CDR1 is SGHDN and CDR2 is FVKESK in the germline V gene. There are 18 residues in the CDR3. The junction had 13 bases not matched to a gene; V was cut back by 1 base and J by 4 bases. CDR3 sequence (DNA): TGTGCCAGCAGCCAAGTCGTCGGCGGGAGGGCCTCTGGAGAGACCCAGTACTTC. This encodes CASSQVVGGRASGETQYF. The full variable domain, in which reference TRBV14 and TRBJ2-5 provide the parts outside the CDR3, is EAGVTQFPSHSVIEKGQTVTLRCDPISGHDNLYWYRRVMGKEIKFLLHFVKESKQDESGMPNNRFLAERTGGTYSTLKVQPAELEDSGVYFCASSQVVGGRASGETQYFGPGTRLLVL.

There are many counts of this clonotype. An end of the junction does not agree with germline; a read error may underlie this. This chain uses TRBV7-7 with TRBJ2-3, with D perhaps matching TRBD1 (6 bases). The CDR3 has 14 residues. From germline, CDR1 is SSHAT and CDR2 FNYEAQ (reference sequence). The CDR3 protein is CASSLGQRTDTQYF. CDR3 in DNA: TGTGCTAGCAGCTTAGGACAGCGAACAGATACGCAGTATTTT.

This clonotype showed up just a few times. The J gene is TRBJ2-5, the V gene TRBV20-1; no clear D gene. The CDR3 sequence is 14 residues long. Trimming cost V 0 bases and J 2 bases, with 10 bases left between them. Germline V lookup: CDR1 DFQATT, CDR2 SNEGSKA (reference sequence). This chain's CDR3 is CSARDAVIQETQYF. CDR3 nucleotide sequence: TGCAGTGCTAGAGACGCGGTGATTCAAGAGACCCAGTACTTC.

The CDR3 sequence is CASLQRGRNSYNEQFF. CDR3 in DNA: TGTGCCAGCCTTCAGAGGGGGAGGAACTCCTACAATGAGCAGTTCTTC. This sequence joins TRBV12-3 or TRBV12-4 and TRBJ2-1; the D gene could be TRBD1 or TRBD2 (6 bases each). The CDR3 loop spans 16 amino acids. V was cut by 8 bases and J by 0 bases, with 17 bases left in between.

This chain joins TRBV20-1 and TRBJ2-1, with 7 bases that match TRBD2. Looked up from germline, CDR1 is DFQATT and CDR2 is SNEGSKA (reference sequence). There are 14 residues in the CDR3. The J segment lost 9 bases and the V segment lost 1 base, leaving 9 bases of the junction unmatched. This CDR3 reads CSARGQAGMGEQFF. The CDR3 DNA reads as TGCAGTGCTAGAGGTCAAGCGGGAATGGGTGAGCAGTTCTTC.

CDR3 DNA: TGTGCCAGCACTAATAGCGGGAGCTACGAGCAGTACTTC. Translated, it gives CASTNSGSYEQYF. The rearrangement joins TRBV6-1 to TRBJ2-7; TRBD2 aligns across 9 bases. V shed 7 bases, J shed 3 bases, and the junction held 4 bases outside the gene matches. Germline V lookup: CDR1 MNHNS, CDR2 SASEGT. This CDR3 has 13 residues.

The genes are TRBV4-3 and TRBJ2-3; no reliable D call. Germline V gene lookup returns CDR1 LGHNA and CDR2 YSLEER. The CDR3 spans 14 residues. With 5 bases removed from V and 5 bases from J, the gap between germline ends came to 14 bases. The CDR3 DNA sequence: TGCGCCAGCAGCGTATTAACCAAGGGAGATACGCAGTATTTT. Translated: CASSVLTKGDTQYF.

The CDR3 region has the DNA TGTGCCAGCAGCTTAGTTTCCATAAACACAGATACGCAGTATTTT. As protein: CASSLVSINTDTQYF. V and J are TRBV7-2 and TRBJ2-3; D ambiguous. Germline assignment: CDR1 SGHTA and CDR2 FQGNSA. This CDR3 comprises 15 residues. The V and J ends lost 1 base and 2 bases respectively, with 10 bases between them. The full variable domain, completed using reference TRBV7-2 and TRBJ2-3, is GAGVSQSPSNKVTEKGKDVELRCDPISGHTALYWYRQSLGQGLEFLIYFQGNSAPDKSGLPSDRFSAERTGGSVSTLTIQRTQQEDSAVYLCASSLVSINTDTQYFGPGTRLTVL.

This clonotype was picked up many times. The genes are TRBV12-3 or TRBV12-4 and TRBJ1-2; 8 bases align to TRBD1. V shed 7 bases, J shed 8 bases, and the junction held 9 bases outside the gene matches. The CDR3 length is 13 residues. The CDR3 DNA reads TGTGCCAGCACTCGGCAGGGGGCCGAGGGCTACACCTTC. Protein sequence: CASTRQGAEGYTF.

There are many counts of this clonotype. V usage is TRBV29-1 and J usage is TRBJ2-1; D possibly corresponds to TRBD2 (5 bases). From germline, CDR1 is SQVTM and CDR2 ANQGSEA. Trimming removed 3 bases from V and 0 bases from J, with 12 bases in between. This CDR3 comprises 15 residues. CDR3 sequence (DNA): TGCAGCGTTGATTCAGCGGCCCTCTCCTACAATGAGCAGTTCTTC. Translation: CSVDSAALSYNEQFF.

V and J are TRBV6-1 and TRBJ1-1, with D possibly TRBD1 on 5 matching bases. Germline assignment: CDR1 MNHNS and CDR2 SASEGT. Between the trimmed V and J ends, which lost 8 bases and 4 bases, there was a span of 17 bases. The CDR3 has 14 residues. The DNA of the CDR3 is TGTGCCAGCCTCTTTATGGTGGGGGGCACTGAAGCTTTCTTT. Protein sequence: CASLFMVGGTEAFF.

In its sample, this clonotype was seen a few times. The rearrangement uses TRBV30 and TRBJ1-3, with D maybe TRBD1 (6 bases). With 3 bases removed from V and 2 bases from J, the gap between germline ends came to 8 bases. Germline-derived CDR1 and CDR2 are GTSNPN and SVGIG (reference sequence). This CDR3 is built from 13 residues. This CDR3 is CAWRQGPGNTIYF. The CDR3 DNA follows: TGTGCCTGGAGACAGGGACCTGGAAACACCATATATTTT.

This clonotype was counted only a few times. The chain employs TRBV5-1 and TRBJ2-3; TRBD2 matches 10 bases. Germline lookup yields CDR1 SGHRS and CDR2 YFSETQ. The CDR3 contains 14 residues. The junction had 3 bases not matched to a gene; V was cut back by 4 bases and J by 4 bases. The CDR3 bases are TGCGCCAGCAGCGACGGACTAGCGGCAGATACGCAGTATTTT. This encodes CASSDGLAADTQYF.